This T cell receptor beta chain is drawn from a study of shared clonotypes between healthy human individuals. Study as a whole: CD8 memory received one plate per donor, CD8 naive two, CD4 memory three and CD4 naive three.

This clone turned up a few times. Its antigen remains unidentified. Produced via immunoSEQ multiplex PCR; TCRdb's table is partial and in-frame only. In the table there are hundreds of thousands of clones, around 74% of which are singletons. Notes on the study in general: When compared with the clonotypes that were shared by all four sorted-subset donors, the non-shared clonotypes turned out to have lower generation probabilities.

In germline, CDR1 is SGHTS, CDR2 YDEGEE. The CDR3 spans 18 residues. Trimming shortened V by 0 bases and J by 1 base, and 16 bases separated the two germline ends. The sample comprised memory CD4+ T cells sorted from blood. Subset noted: CD45RA-negative fraction. V and J are TRBV5-8 and TRBJ2-2, with D possibly matching TRBD1 (6 bases). The sequence was obtained from a man aged 25-40 years in good health. The CDR3 nucleotides read TGTGCCAGCAGCTTGGAACCGACAGGCCTCATGAACACCGGGGAGCTGTTTTTT. Its translation is CASSLEPTGLMNTGELFF.